This TCR beta chain was recovered during a study of blood T cell repertoires in COVID-19. V was shortened by 3 bases and J by 2 bases, with 5 bases between the two germline ends. Germline CDR1 SNHLY, CDR2 FYNNEI. The CDR3 runs to 12 residues. As handled by the study authors: How many nucleated cells were present was estimated from reference gene primer amplification. TCRdb's table, derived via immunoSEQ multiplex PCR, lists solely in-frame clones and lacks some. V and J calls and clone size are given by that table; D and trimming were obtained from the DNA. The sample has about 350,000 clones, around nine tenths seen once; the top ten hold 3% to 4%.

Input material: peripheral blood. This TCR derives from a woman aged 55 to 70 with COVID-19, enrolled during active disease. This sequence joins TRBV2 and TRBJ2-7; D is uncertain. The CDR3 region is CASSDLPYEQYF. CDR3 sequence (DNA): TGTGCCAGCAGTGACCTTCCCTACGAGCAGTACTTC.